This T cell receptor beta chain was sequenced for a study of blood T cells in healthy people across ages. The overall study: Template switching retrieved approximately one barcoded beta molecule for each two T cells.

A second PCR, run for roughly 7 to 11 cycles, used a sample-barcoded 5' primer plus a J-beta primer mix. Each of the cDNA molecules was tagged by a template-switch adaptor with 12 random nucleotides. TCRdb recomputed calls from the 5' RACE reads with MiXCR, one row per CDR3 protein. The sample records about 1.8 million distinct CDR3 sequences, around 48% being singletons. As concerns this clonotype: The target antigen is unknown.

Germline assignment: CDR1 SNHLY and CDR2 FYNNEI. Trimming removed 8 bases from V and 4 bases from J, with 15 bases in between. CDR3 length: 14 amino acids. Each donor gave 9 to 10 milliliters of peripheral blood. Study-wide results and limits: The CMV status of each donor remained undetermined, and this could have confounded shifts in expanded clonotypes.

The sequence came from a woman in her thirties or forties in good health. Sample: blood. The chain couples TRBV2 to TRBJ2-1; no definite D call. This chain's CDR3 is CASDSGEKYNEQFF. The CDR3 DNA sequence: TGTGCCAGCGATTCCGGCGAGAAATACAATGAGCAGTTCTTC.